These 10 T cell receptor beta chains were sequenced from one sample in a study of CD8+ T cells in alopecia areata (dated by TCRdb to 2016 to 2019). Library preparation employed the immunoSEQ multiplex PCR assay. For TCR sequencing, RNA was extracted from every sample and reverse transcribed into cDNA to serve as template. In TCRdb, the immuneACCESS table is reduced to in-frame sequences with V and J assigned. These tables do not hold every clone; where another copy was compared, an unresolved V gene accounts for under half, and the others remain unexplained. For this sample the table gives around 150,000 clones, of which 55% to 75% were detected only once. The top ten constitute about 0.94% of the sample. The time point label corresponds to: roughly 27 days on oral tofacitinib. The treatment or condition label corresponds to: oral pan-JAK inhibitor, 5-10 mg twice daily. The sample here was CD4+ T cells sorted from blood, taken at week 4, from a patient treated with tofacitinib. These receptors were obtained from a human donor with alopecia areata.

The V and J genes are TRBV29-1 and TRBJ1-2; 7 bases line up with TRBD1. The CDR3 is 13 residues long. Germline V gene data show CDR1 as SQVTM and CDR2 as ANQGSEA. V was clipped by 6 bases and J by 1 base; unmatched bases: 5. CDR3 coding DNA: TGCAGCGTACGGGGACAGTTTAACTATGGCTACACCTTC. This translates into CSVRGQFNYGYTF.

This rearrangement joins TRBV29-1 to TRBJ1-2; no clear D gene. The ends were cut back, 7 bases at V and 7 bases at J, with 13 bases in the middle. From germline, CDR1 is SQVTM and CDR2 ANQGSEA. This CDR3 region has 11 residues. Here the CDR3 DNA reads TGCAGCGCCCATGGACTCTCTGGCTACACCTTC. Translation: CSAHGLSGYTF.

The V call is TRBV30, the J call TRBJ2-5; 7 nucleotides agree with TRBD1. V trimming: 3 bases; J trimming: 5 bases; junction bases outside the gene matches: 3. CDR3 length: 12 residues. Germline CDR1 and CDR2: GTSNPN and SVGIG (reference sequence). The CDR3 loop reads CAWSDRAETQYF. CDR3 in DNA: TGTGCCTGGAGCGACAGGGCGGAGACCCAGTACTTC.

The V gene is TRBV29-1, the J gene TRBJ2-7, with D perhaps matching TRBD1 (5 bases). The CDR3 extends over 12 amino acids. CDR1 and CDR2 (germline): SQVTM, ANQGSEA. V gave up 6 bases and J gave up 0 bases, with 9 bases separating them. CDR3 sequence (DNA): TGCAGCGTCTCACAGGACTCCTACGAGCAGTACTTC. Encoded protein: CSVSQDSYEQYF.

The table lists this clone with a few counts. The rearrangement uses TRBV18 and TRBJ1-5; no clear D gene. The CDR3 extends over 11 amino acids. Trimming removed 4 bases at V and 11 bases at J, with 9 bases between. The germline CDR1 and CDR2 sequences are KGHSH and LQKENI. Here the CDR3 reads CASSRGSAQHF. Here the CDR3 DNA reads TGTGCCAGCTCACGAGGGTCAGCCCAGCATTTT.

This clone was detected a few times. The V gene is TRBV2, the J gene TRBJ1-5; no clear D gene. The V end lost 4 bases, the J end lost 4 bases, and 8 bases lay between the germline ends. Germline CDR1 SNHLY, CDR2 FYNNEI. This CDR3 has 13 amino acids. The CDR3 bases are TGTGCCAGCAGTGTGTCCCATAATCAGCCCCAGCATTTT. This translates into CASSVSHNQPQHF.

The rearrangement links TRBV30 to TRBJ1-6, with unresolved D. Trimming took 8 bases from V and 4 from J, leaving 12 bases between them. This CDR3 contains 13 residues. Germline lookup yields CDR1 GTSNPN and CDR2 SVGIG (reference sequence). This chain's CDR3 is CAGHASYNSPLHF. The CDR3 DNA sequence: TGTGCCGGGCATGCCTCTTATAATTCACCCCTCCACTTT. Filled out from reference TRBV30 and TRBJ1-6, the complete variable domain reads SQTIHQWPATLVQPVGSPLSLECTVEGTSNPNLYWYRQAAGRGLQLLFYSVGIGQISSEVPQNLSASRPQDRQFILSSKKLLLSDSGFYLCAGHASYNSPLHFGNGTRLTVT.

The V gene is TRBV29-1, the J gene TRBJ1-4; 7 nucleotides agree with TRBD1. This CDR3 region has 12 residues. J lost 4 bases, V lost 7 bases, and 3 bases had no gene match. CDR1 is SQVTM, CDR2 ANQGSEA, per germline. This chain's CDR3 is CSGTGLNEKLFF. The CDR3 DNA follows: TGCAGCGGGACAGGACTTAATGAAAAACTGTTTTTT.

The genes are TRBV30 and TRBJ1-2; no clear D. The CDR3 contains 11 residues. Per germline, CDR1 GTSNPN and CDR2 SVGIG (reference sequence). Trimming pared 8 bases from V and 4 bases from J, leaving 11 bases between. The CDR3 reads CASPEGYGYTF. The CDR3 nucleotides read TGTGCCAGCCCTGAGGGCTATGGCTACACCTTC.

The chain links TRBV30 to TRBJ2-2; D unresolved. Germline CDR1 is GTSNPN and CDR2 is SVGIG (reference sequence). The CDR3 has 13 amino acids. Trimming took 3 bases from V and 7 from J, leaving 12 bases between them. DNA for the CDR3: TGTGCCTGGAGAGGAACTGACCGCGGGGAGCTGTTTTTT. Its protein product is CAWRGTDRGELFF.